This TCR beta chain was recorded in a study of T cell repertoires in cytomegalovirus infection (dated by TCRdb to 2018 to 2020). In terms of the full investigation: Recently identified HLA-C-restricted CMV epitopes, whose presentation resists viral immunomodulation, were targeted by peptide stimulations together with well-studied HLA-B-restricted epitopes. Donor HLA type was relevant to the analysis, as public TCR beta signatures indicated carriage of CMV infection together with the matching HLA type. Study-level results and caveats: In the ex vivo response, HLA-C-restricted CMV-specific TCR beta clonotypes were dominant, and in two of eight donors the single most frequent clonotype came from this HLA-C-restricted group. In both this cohort and an independent roughly 360-donor cohort, the cumulative frequency of public TCR beta family members distinguished carriers of CMV infection plus the relevant HLA type.

Looking up the germline V gene yields CDR1 SGHVS and CDR2 FNYEAQ. The CDR3 contains 12 residues, cysteine and phenylalanine counted. Just the 36-base CDR3 DNA is kept, in frame starting at base 1. The treatment or condition label for this specimen denotes: in vitro stimulation with specific CMV peptide epitopes to enrich CMV-specific T cells. The sample was run on an Illumina HiSeq 1500. The public reads were reprocessed in TCRdb via fastp at Q25 and MiXCR, keeping in-frame beta chains. Each record represents a unique CDR3 protein, reported with the most common genes and DNA among its rows. The table for this sample lists roughly 860,000 distinct CDR3 sequences; about 33% of them were counted only once. The ten largest clones add up to around an eighth of the sample. There are a few counts of this clonotype. The antigen it recognizes is unknown. Possible read error: a much larger clone is one base away.

The sequence links TRBV7-6 to TRBJ2-7; tentative D gene TRBD1, with 6 bases matching. This specimen consisted of cultured CD8+ T cells from PBMCs, obtained from culture after CMV antigen stimulation. The receptor was isolated from a human donor in good health (CMV status not recorded). Some clones in this sample may be carry-over from other donors' samples. The CDR3 in this case is CASSPDSYERYF. The nucleotides are TGTGCCAGCAGCCCGGACAGCTACGAGCGGTACTTC. The CDR3, completed at both ends by the reference TRBV7-6 and TRBJ2-7 genes, gives the full variable domain GAGVSQSPRYKVTKRGQDVALRCDPISGHVSLYWYRQALGQGPEFLTYFNYEAQQDKSGLPNDRFSAERPEGSISTLTIQRTEQRDSAMYRCASSPDSYERYFGPGTRLTVT.